Below are 10 T cell receptor beta chains sequenced from a single sample in a study of T cells after yellow fever vaccination. Using its own MiXCR run on the 5' RACE reads, TCRdb lists one record per CDR3 protein. Among a few hundred thousand distinct CDR3 sequences listed, 7.5% to 9% were seen once. Material: PBMCs, obtained on the day of the first yellow fever vaccination. All receptors come from a young man who received the YFV17D yellow fever vaccine.

The chain is built from TRBV7-3 and TRBJ2-7, with D perhaps TRBD2 (6 bases). The CDR3 runs to 16 residues. V was pared by 5 bases and J by 4 bases, with 21 bases between. Per the germline V gene, CDR1 is SGHTA and CDR2 is FQGTGA. Here the CDR3 DNA reads TGTGCCAGCAGCGCCGTGGCCGGGACTGATGGGTACGAGCAGTACTTC. This gives the protein CASSAVAGTDGYEQYF.

This clonotype has just a few counts. The chain couples TRBV6-1 to TRBJ2-7; 8 nucleotides line up with TRBD2. Germline loops: CDR1 MNHNS, CDR2 SASEGT. J lost 2 bases, V lost 7 bases, and 7 bases had no gene match. There are 14 residues in the CDR3. CDR3 in DNA: TGTGCCAGCAAGCGAACGGGGGGGGCCTACGAGCAGTACGTC. Amino acid sequence: CASKRTGGAYEQYV.

The chain is built from TRBV7-2 and TRBJ2-7; TRBD2 matches 8 bases. V shed 5 bases, J shed 3 bases, and the junction held 15 bases outside the gene matches. This CDR3 has 17 amino acids. The germline V gene encodes CDR1 SGHTA and CDR2 FQGNSA. CDR3 loop: CASSPIRGGKLVYEQYF. The CDR3 DNA follows: TGTGCCAGCAGCCCCATCCGGGGGGGAAAACTTGTCTACGAGCAGTACTTC.

The chain carries TRBV7-2 and TRBJ2-2, with 8 bases that match TRBD1. V gave up 3 bases and J gave up 7 bases; unmatched junction bases: 7. This CDR3 spans 15 amino acids. CDR1 and CDR2 (germline): SGHTA, FQGNSA. The CDR3 sequence is CASSLIGQGGGELFF. The CDR3 bases are TGTGCCAGCAGCTTGATAGGACAGGGTGGCGGGGAGCTGTTTTTT.

This chain joins TRBV6-1 and TRBJ1-3; no clear D gene. This CDR3 comprises 15 residues. Germline lookup yields CDR1 MNHNS and CDR2 SASEGT. V gave up 10 bases and J gave up 7 bases, with 23 bases separating them. The CDR3 DNA is TGTGCCACCAAAACCCCGGGGAACGTCGGGAACACCATATATTTT. Its protein product is CATKTPGNVGNTIYF.

This clonotype was observed a handful of times. The chain couples TRBV6-5 to TRBJ1-6; D is ambiguous. V lost 0 bases to trimming and J lost 13 bases, with 10 bases between them. This CDR3 has 13 residues. Germline V gene data show CDR1 as MNHEY and CDR2 as SVGAGI. The CDR3 loop is CASSYSGVGPLHF. The CDR3 DNA follows: TGTGCCAGCAGTTACTCCGGGGTAGGTCCCCTCCACTTT.

This clonotype has a count of ten or more. The chain recombines TRBV10-3 with TRBJ1-2; D is unclear. This CDR3 spans 13 amino acids. Trimming took 6 bases from V and 0 from J, leaving 8 bases between them. CDR1 ENHRY and CDR2 SYGVKD come from the germline V gene. The CDR3 DNA sequence: TGTGCCATCAGAGACGGATCTAACTATGGCTACACCTTC. Translation: CAIRDGSNYGYTF.

This clonotype showed up just a few times. The chain joins TRBV6-5 to TRBJ1-2; 9 positions match TRBD1. Trimming cost V 6 bases and J 8 bases; bases outside gene matches: 7. The CDR3 spans 13 residues. Per the germline V gene, CDR1 is MNHEY and CDR2 is SVGAGI. CDR3: CASRGTGHGGYTF. CDR3 sequence (DNA): TGTGCCAGCAGGGGGACAGGGCACGGGGGCTACACCTTC.

This CDR3 reads CASSIRSRNEQFF. The CDR3 nucleotides read TGTGCCAGCAGTATCAGATCCCGGAATGAGCAGTTCTTC. This rearrangement joins TRBV2 to TRBJ2-1; D call uncertain. V lost 5 bases and J lost 7, with 12 bases in between. The CDR3 has 13 amino acids. Per the germline V gene, CDR1 is SNHLY and CDR2 is FYNNEI.

This clonotype was found many times. The J gene is TRBJ2-3, the V gene TRBV4-2; 8 bases are a match to TRBD2. The CDR3 loop spans 18 amino acids. The V segment lost 0 bases and the J segment 5 bases; nucleotides outside the gene matches: 13. Germline V gene lookup returns CDR1 LGHNA and CDR2 YNFKEQ. The CDR3 protein is CASSQDVVGLGIQDTQYF. CDR3 nucleotide sequence: TGTGCCAGCAGCCAAGATGTTGTGGGACTAGGTATTCAAGATACGCAGTATTTT.